This T cell receptor beta chain originates from a study of control samples from healthy donors and cancer patients. Sequenced by immunoSEQ multiplex PCR; TCRdb stores in-frame clones only, minus some. Counted here are some 96,000 clones, roughly 87% occurring once; the ten biggest clones make up about 20%. Germline trimming cut 5 bases from V and 9 bases from J; bases unmatched to any gene: 6. CDR3 size: 14 residues. Germline V CDR1 and CDR2: MNHNY, SVGAGI (reference sequence). The sequencing input was blood. The V gene is TRBV6-6, the J gene TRBJ1-6; TRBD1 matches at 8 bases. The sequence came from a woman aged 50 to 60 in good health. The CDR3 sequence: CASSTDRGVSPLHF. CDR3 nucleotide sequence: TGTGCCAGCAGTACTGACAGGGGAGTTTCACCCCTCCACTTT.